Listed below are T cell receptor beta chains from one sample, sequenced in a study of cytomegalovirus exposure and HLA in healthy donors. Sequencing was performed with immunoSEQ multiplex PCR; in TCRdb, only in-frame clones are kept and a portion is missing. The data show some 140,000 clones, about 80% seen once. The sequenced sample was PBMCs. All receptors derive from a man aged 30 to 45 in good health and CMV-seronegative. CDR3s include the opening cysteine and the closing phenylalanine or tryptophan. The order of the fields is clone size, D gene, V gene, J gene, CDR3 protein, CDR3 DNA. The D gene is left open where the match is weak. Size is omitted from some rows. Given values are once, few, many or a class for expanded clones.

>.|.|TRBV10-3|TRBJ2-7
CAISADSIVYEQYF
TGTGCCATCAGTGCGGACAGCATAGTCTACGAGCAGTACTTC
>.|TRBD2|TRBV28|TRBJ2-7
CASTIGTSGRAREQYF
TGTGCCAGCACGATCGGGACTAGCGGGAGGGCTCGGGAGCAGTACTTC
>medium-sized|TRBD1|TRBV4-3|TRBJ1-5
CASSQDPDRASPQHF
TGCGCCAGCAGCCAAGATCCGGACAGGGCCAGCCCTCAGCATTTT
>.|.|TRBV7-8|TRBJ2-3
CASTLGAPLTDTQYF
TGTGCCAGCACCTTGGGGGCGCCCCTCACAGATACGCAGTATTTT
>.|.|TRBV5-1|TRBJ1-1
CASSLGSQGRAEAFF
TGCGCCAGCAGCTTGGGGTCTCAGGGAAGGGCTGAAGCTTTCTTT
>.|TRBD1|TRBV2|TRBJ1-2
CASTEGQLNGYTF
TGTGCCAGCACCGAGGGACAGCTAAATGGCTACACCTTC
>few|.|TRBV6-5|TRBJ2-7
CASTSGTYEQYF
TGTGCCAGCACCTCAGGGACCTACGAGCAGTACTTC
>.|TRBD1|TRBV25-1|TRBJ2-7
CASRDLGTGRYEQYF
TGTGCCAGCAGAGATCTCGGGACAGGGCGCTACGAGCAGTACTTC
>.|.|TRBV9|TRBJ2-1
CASSVTGSSYNEQFF
TGTGCCAGCAGCGTTACCGGGAGCTCCTACAATGAGCAGTTCTTC
>few|.|TRBV6-1|TRBJ1-2
CASREGGGYTF
TGTGCCAGCAGGGAGGGTGGCGGCTACACCTTC
>.|.|TRBV6-5|TRBJ2-7
CASSKNPGYTYEQYF
TGTGCCAGCAGTAAAAACCCCGGGTATACCTACGAGCAGTACTTC
>.|TRBD2|TRBV5-1|TRBJ2-7
CASSPRDSGAYEQYF
TGCGCCAGCAGCCCCCGGGATAGCGGGGCGTACGAGCAGTACTTC
>.|TRBD1|TRBV29-1|TRBJ1-2
CSVGQFYGYTF
TGCAGCGTGGGACAGTTCTATGGCTACACCTTC
>.|TRBD1|TRBV11-2|TRBJ1-2
CASSLGDRAVGYTF
TGTGCCAGCAGCTTAGGAGACAGGGCGGTCGGCTACACCTTC
>.|TRBD1|TRBV6-1|TRBJ1-6
CASSVGQGVRSPLHF
TGTGCCAGCAGTGTGGGACAGGGGGTTAGATCACCCCTCCACTTT
>.|.|TRBV6-6|TRBJ1-1
CASSWPENTEAFF
TGTGCCAGCAGTTGGCCAGAGAACACTGAAGCTTTCTTT
>few|TRBD2|TRBV4-1|TRBJ2-1
CASSQAQGLAGDNEQFF
TGCGCCAGCAGCCAAGCCCAGGGACTAGCTGGGGACAATGAGCAGTTCTTC
>.|TRBD1|TRBV30|TRBJ1-1
CAWSVGRGPRGAFF
TGTGCCTGGAGTGTGGGCAGGGGGCCCCGTGGAGCTTTCTTT
>.|.|TRBV6-1|TRBJ1-4
CASGANNEKLFF
TGTGCCAGTGGGGCGAATAATGAAAAACTGTTTTTT
>.|.|TRBV10-3|TRBJ1-4
CAISELDSSGEKLFF
TGTGCCATCAGTGAGCTTGACAGCTCTGGTGAAAAACTGTTTTTT
>.|.|TRBV29-1|TRBJ1-2
CSVNGRLAGYGYTF
TGCAGCGTTAATGGGAGGCTCGCGGGCTATGGCTACACCTTC
>.|.|TRBV18|TRBJ1-2
CASSPSNYGYTF
TGTGCCAGCTCACCCTCTAACTATGGCTACACCTTC
>.|.|TRBV28|TRBJ1-2
CASSTDGIYGYTF
TGTGCCAGCAGTACAGACGGGATTTATGGCTACACCTTC
>.|.|TRBV5-6|TRBJ1-2
CASSLGTAGGYTF
TGTGCCAGCAGCTTGGGGACAGCCGGGGGCTACACCTTC
>.|.|TRBV6-5|TRBJ2-5
CASSYPVCPETQYF
TGTGCCAGCAGTTACCCTGTTTGTCCCGAGACCCAGTACTTC
>.|.|TRBV9|TRBJ1-3
CASSVGGLSGNTIYF
TGTGCCAGCAGCGTAGGGGGACTCTCTGGAAACACCATATATTTT
>once|.|TRBV7-2|TRBJ1-2
CASSASASIYGYTF
TGTGCCAGCAGCGCCAGCGCCAGTATCTATGGCTACACCTTC
>once|TRBD1|TRBV28|TRBJ1-2
CASSSGTGSYGYTF
TGTGCCAGCAGTTCCGGGACAGGGTCATATGGCTACACCTTC
>.|.|TRBV11-2|TRBJ2-5
CASSLSIVEGETQYF
TGTGCCAGCAGCTTATCAATTGTCGAGGGAGAGACCCAGTACTTC
>.|.|TRBV10-1|TRBJ1-2
CASSDGRGYGYTF
TGCGCCAGCAGTGATGGCAGGGGCTATGGCTACACCTTC
>.|.|TRBV28|TRBJ2-1
CASSWLNEQFF
TGTGCCAGCAGTTGGCTCAATGAGCAGTTCTTC
>.|.|TRBV29-1|TRBJ2-1
CSVVGSSGVDYNEQFF
TGCAGCGTTGTTGGGAGTAGCGGAGTCGACTACAATGAGCAGTTCTTC
>.|.|TRBV6-1|TRBJ1-5
CASSTHGGGNQPQHF
TGTGCCAGCAGTACCCATGGGGGGGGCAATCAGCCCCAGCATTTT
>.|TRBD1|TRBV9|TRBJ1-4
CASSRNRGEKLFF
TGTGCCAGCAGCCGGAACAGGGGAGAAAAACTGTTTTTT
>.|TRBD1|TRBV19|TRBJ1-2
CASTTGANYGYTF
TGTGCCAGTACGACAGGGGCTAACTATGGCTACACCTTC